This T cell receptor beta chain was sequenced for a study of T cell repertoires in cytomegalovirus infection. V lost 8 bases and J lost 0, with 16 bases in between. This CDR3 has 15 residues. Per germline, CDR1 MNHNY and CDR2 SVGAGI (reference sequence). The table lists this clonotype with a few counts. Antigen specificity is unknown. From the reads, TCRdb called clonotypes with MiXCR, one entry per CDR3 protein. The data hold 450,000 to 600,000 distinct CDR3 sequences, with around 35% observed a single time. Study-level points and caveats: HLA-C-restricted TCR beta clonotypes specific for CMV led the ex vivo response.

The receptor was isolated from a human donor in good health (CMV status not recorded). Some clones in this sample may be carry-over from other donors' samples. The J gene is TRBJ1-1, the V gene TRBV6-6; D gene ambiguous. The sample consisted of cultured PBMCs, taken from culture after CMV antigen stimulation. CDR3 nucleotides: TGTGCCAGCGGACCCCGGGGTGAAATGAACACTGAAGCTTTCTTT. Protein product: CASGPRGEMNTEAFF.